This is a list of T cell receptor beta chains from one sample in a study of cytomegalovirus exposure and HLA in healthy donors. Libraries were prepared by immunoSEQ multiplex PCR; TCRdb keeps only in-frame clonotypes and omits some of them. The table has around 150,000 clones, approximately 72% seen once. The sequencing input was PBMCs. The receptors here all came from a man over 45 in good health and CMV-seronegative. Both conserved end residues are part of each CDR3. The order of the fields is J gene, clone size, V gene, D gene, CDR3 DNA, CDR3 protein. D genes are given only for firm matches. Expanded clones are given a class, and other clones once, few, many or no size at all.

TRBJ1-6 | - | TRBV4-1 | - | TGCGCCAGCAGCCTATCCAGGGAGGGATCCGGTTCACCCCTCCACTTT | CASSLSREGSGSPLHF
TRBJ2-3 | - | TRBV10-3 | TRBD2 | TGTGCCATCAGTCCGGGACTACCCACAGATACGCAGTATTTT | CAISPGLPTDTQYF
TRBJ1-1 | few | TRBV9 | - | TGTGCCAGCAGCGTATCCCACAGGGACACTGAAGCTTTCTTT | CASSVSHRDTEAFF
TRBJ1-4 | - | TRBV12-5 | TRBD1 | TGTGCTAGTGGTTTAACCCTAACAGGGGGTAATGAAAAACTGTTTTTT | CASGLTLTGGNEKLFF
TRBJ1-1 | - | TRBV28 | - | TGTGCCGCCCGCAGGGGTTTGGGGAACACTGAAGCTTTCTTT | CAARRGLGNTEAFF
TRBJ1-1 | few | TRBV6-5 | - | TGTGCCAGCAGTTACTTACAGGGTGGTAGGACTGAAGCTTTCTTT | CASSYLQGGRTEAFF
TRBJ2-3 | - | TRBV11-2 | TRBD2 | TGTGCCAGCAGCAGTGGGATAGCGGGGAATAGAGATACGCAGTATTTT | CASSSGIAGNRDTQYF
TRBJ2-7 | few | TRBV6-5 | TRBD2 | TGTGCCAGCAGTCTAGGGGAGGGTGAGCAGTACTTC | CASSLGEGEQYF
TRBJ2-2 | - | TRBV11-3 | - | TGTGCCAGCAGCTTAGTACGGGACGGGGAGCTGTTTTTT | CASSLVRDGELFF
TRBJ1-2 | - | TRBV2 | - | TGTGCCAGCAGCCAGACTGAGAACTATGGCTACACCTTC | CASSQTENYGYTF
TRBJ2-7 | - | TRBV13 | TRBD1 | TGTGCCAGCAGCTTGGACAGGGTCGTCCACGAGCAGTACTTC | CASSLDRVVHEQYF
TRBJ2-7 | few | TRBV5-4 | - | TGTGCCAGCAGCTTGGATTCGGGGACCTACGAGCAGTACTTC | CASSLDSGTYEQYF
TRBJ1-2 | - | TRBV28 | TRBD1 | TGTGCCAGCAGTTTAGTCCCGGCGGACAGGGGGCATGGCTACACCTTC | CASSLVPADRGHGYTF
TRBJ2-1 | - | TRBV6-5 | - | TGTGCCAGCAGTTACTCATCAGGGGGGACCTACAATGAGCAGTTCTTC | CASSYSSGGTYNEQFF
TRBJ1-1 | - | TRBV20-1 | - | TGCAGTGCTCAGTCGTCTGAAGCTTTCTTT | CSAQSSEAFF
TRBJ2-7 | - | TRBV5-1 | TRBD1 | TGCGCCAGCAGCCTAGGGACAGGGGTGGGCTACGAGCAGTACTTC | CASSLGTGVGYEQYF
TRBJ2-4 | - | TRBV5-8 | - | TGTGCCAGCAGCTCACTCAGGGGAGCGGAAAACATTCAGTACTTC | CASSSLRGAENIQYF
TRBJ1-6 | few | TRBV6-1 | TRBD1 | TGTGCCAGCATTCGGGCAGGGGGCAATAATTCACCCCTCCACTTT | CASIRAGGNNSPLHF
TRBJ1-4 | once | TRBV6-5 | TRBD1 | TGTGCCAGCAGGCAGACAGGGGCAACTAATGAAAAACTGTTTTTT | CASRQTGATNEKLFF
TRBJ2-5 | - | TRBV6-5 | - | TGTGCCAGCAGTTACGGGAGAAGCGAGACCCAGTACTTC | CASSYGRSETQYF
TRBJ1-1 | - | TRBV4-3 | TRBD1 | TGCGCCAGCAGCCGTGAACCGGGACAGGGTCTGAAAAACACTGAAGCTTTCTTT | CASSREPGQGLKNTEAFF
TRBJ1-1 | - | TRBV28 | TRBD1 | TGTGCCAGCAGTCCCTGGACAGGGGGGAAGGTGAACACTGAAGCTTTCTTT | CASSPWTGGKVNTEAFF
TRBJ2-1 | few | TRBV4-3 | - | TGCGCCAGCAGCCAAGAGGGGTGGGGGCCCGTTTATGAGCAGTTCTTC | CASSQEGWGPVYEQFF
TRBJ1-4 | once | TRBV9 | TRBD1 | TGTGCCAGCAGCCCGGAGACAGGGGCGAAAGAAAAACTGTTTTTT | CASSPETGAKEKLFF
TRBJ1-2 | - | TRBV7-9 | TRBD1 | TGTGCCAGCAGCGGCGGGACAGGGTCCTATGGCTACACCTTC | CASSGGTGSYGYTF
TRBJ1-3 | few | TRBV11-2 | TRBD1 | TGTGCCAGCAGAAAGGGACAGGAGACTGGAAACACCATATATTTT | CASRKGQETGNTIYF
TRBJ1-3 | - | TRBV18 | - | TGTGCCAGCTCACCTCTATCCAGGGGTACTGGAAACACCATATATTTT | CASSPLSRGTGNTIYF
TRBJ2-3 | - | TRBV4-1 | TRBD2 | TGCGCCAGCAGGCGGGGACTAGCGGGGGGGCTTAGCACAGATACGCAGTATTTT | CASRRGLAGGLSTDTQYF
TRBJ1-5 | - | TRBV6-1 | - | TGTGCCAGCAGTGAAGCGGAACAGGGAGAGCAGCCCCAGCATTTT | CASSEAEQGEQPQHF
TRBJ1-1 | few | TRBV7-2 | - | TGTGCCAGCAGCTTACAAATGAACACTGAAGCTTTCTTT | CASSLQMNTEAFF
TRBJ2-7 | - | TRBV7-2 | - | TGTGCCAGCAGCTTAACTCACGAGCAGTACTTC | CASSLTHEQYF
TRBJ1-5 | - | TRBV13 | TRBD1 | TGTGCCAGCAGCCGGAACAGGGGGAGCAATCAGCCCCAGCATTTT | CASSRNRGSNQPQHF
TRBJ2-5 | - | TRBV5-1 | - | TGCGCCAGCAGCTTGGAACGGGGGACCGAAGAGACCCAGTACTTC | CASSLERGTEETQYF
TRBJ1-4 | - | TRBV27 | - | TGTGCCAGCAGACAGGGCCTCACCGGTGAAAAACTGTTTTTT | CASRQGLTGEKLFF
TRBJ2-1 | - | TRBV5-1 | TRBD2 | TGCGCCAGCAGCCCGGGACTAGGAGGCGATGAGCAGTTCTTC | CASSPGLGGDEQFF
TRBJ2-7 | - | TRBV28 | TRBD1 | TGTGCCAGCAGCCCCCGTGGGACAGCCTCCTACGAGCAGTACTTC | CASSPRGTASYEQYF
TRBJ1-5 | - | TRBV19 | TRBD1 | TGTGCCAGTAGGCTACAGGGGGGTGGCAATCAGCCCCAGCATTTT | CASRLQGGGNQPQHF
TRBJ1-1 | - | TRBV19 | - | TGTGCCAGTACCCCTTTTGTGGGGGCCCCGAGGGCTGAAGCTTTCTTT | CASTPFVGAPRAEAFF
TRBJ1-1 | - | TRBV14 | TRBD1 | TGTGCCACCCCATCGTCCACACAGGGGCAGAACACTGAAGCTTTCTTT | CATPSSTQGQNTEAFF
TRBJ2-3 | - | TRBV7-3 | - | TGTGCCAGCAGCTTAGCGGGCTTTGCAGATACGCAGTATTTT | CASSLAGFADTQYF
TRBJ1-2 | - | TRBV28 | - | TGTGCCAGCAGTTTAGTCCCAGGGGTCTATGGCTACACCTTC | CASSLVPGVYGYTF
TRBJ2-3 | - | TRBV2 | - | TGTGCCAGCAGGGGCAGGATTAGCACAGATACGCAGTATTTT | CASRGRISTDTQYF
TRBJ1-6 | few | TRBV6-6 | - | TGTGCCAGCAGTTACGGTTTGACAACAAATTCACCCCTCCACTTT | CASSYGLTTNSPLHF
TRBJ2-7 | few | TRBV7-9 | TRBD2 | TGTGCCAGCAGCGCAGGACTAGCGGGGGGGCAACACGAGCAGTACTTC | CASSAGLAGGQHEQYF
TRBJ1-1 | few | TRBV19 | - | TGTGCCAGTAGTGAGATGAACACTGAAGCTTTCTTT | CASSEMNTEAFF
TRBJ2-7 | - | TRBV5-1 | TRBD2 | TGCGCCAGCAGCTTGGAGGGCGGGGGATCCTACGAGCAGTACTTC | CASSLEGGGSYEQYF
TRBJ2-7 | - | TRBV18 | - | TGTGCCAGCTCCCTTCAGGGGCCCGAGCAGTACTTC | CASSLQGPEQYF